These 28 T cell receptor beta chains came from one sample sequenced in a study of cytomegalovirus exposure and HLA in healthy donors. Measured with immunoSEQ multiplex PCR; TCRdb has only the in-frame clones, and not every one. The sample includes approximately 270,000 clones, about 88% of them seen just once. The sample taken for sequencing was PBMCs. These receptors came from a man younger than 30 in good health and CMV-seropositive.

This clone was recorded once. This chain uses TRBV27 with TRBJ2-3, with D unresolved. The CDR3 runs to 11 residues. V gave up 6 bases and J gave up 2 bases, with 3 bases separating them. The V gene's germline CDR1 is MNHEY and CDR2 SMNVEV (reference sequence). CDR3 sequence reads: CASSATDTQYF. As DNA, the CDR3 is TGTGCCAGCAGCGCCACAGATACGCAGTATTTT.

The genes are TRBV18 and TRBJ1-2, with 9 bases identical to TRBD1. V trimming: 3 bases; J trimming: 6 bases; junction bases outside the gene matches: 5. CDR3 size: 14 residues. Germline V gives CDR1 KGHSH, CDR2 LQKENI. The CDR3 sequence: CASSPGTGNNGYTF. CDR3 nucleotides: TGTGCCAGCTCACCCGGGACAGGGAATAATGGCTACACCTTC. Complete variable domain (other parts from reference TRBV18 and TRBJ1-2): NAGVMQNPRHLVRRRGQEARLRCSPMKGHSHVYWYRQLPEEGLKFMVYLQKENIIDESGMPKERFSAEFPKEGPSILRIQQVVRGDSAAYFCASSPGTGNNGYTFGSGTRLTVV.

The gene calls are TRBV5-4 and TRBJ2-1, with 7 positions matching TRBD2. The CDR3 loop spans 13 amino acids. Germline V gene data show CDR1 as SGHNT and CDR2 as YYREEE (reference sequence). J gave up 10 bases and V 5 bases, and 9 bases lay outside the gene matches. The CDR3, as DNA: TGTGCCAGCAGTCTTGCGGGAGCGTTGGAGCAGTTCTTC. Encoded protein: CASSLAGALEQFF.

This rearrangement joins TRBV6-5 to TRBJ2-5, with 13 positions matching TRBD2. The CDR3 has 15 residues. Germline CDR1 MNHEY, CDR2 SVGAGI. The trim removed 5 bases at V and 5 bases at J, leaving 5 bases unmatched. The CDR3 spells CASSTSGRASETQYF. In DNA, the CDR3 is TGTGCCAGCAGTACTAGCGGGAGGGCCTCGGAGACCCAGTACTTC.

This chain uses TRBV4-3 with TRBJ2-5; 9 nucleotides agree with TRBD1. The CDR3 length is 15 residues. From germline, CDR1 is LGHNA and CDR2 YSLEER. The V and J ends lost 1 base and 3 bases, in that order; junction bases with no gene match: 3. Written as DNA, the CDR3 is TGCGCCAGCAGCCAAGCCGGGACAGGGAAAGAGACCCAGTACTTC. It specifies CASSQAGTGKETQYF.

The chain joins TRBV28 to TRBJ1-1; TRBD1 is a possible D gene (6 bases). This CDR3 spans 17 amino acids. In germline, CDR1 is MDHEN, CDR2 SYDVKM. V was shortened by 2 bases and J by 0 bases, with 16 bases between the two germline ends. The DNA for the CDR3 is TGTGCCAGCAGTTTAATTGTACAGGGCTACATGAACACTGAAGCTTTCTTT. Translating it yields CASSLIVQGYMNTEAFF.

In its sample, this clone was seen once. The V and J genes are TRBV30 and TRBJ1-1; D gene ambiguous. The CDR3 length is 12 residues. Germline CDR1 and CDR2: GTSNPN and SVGIG (reference sequence). Trimming removed 2 bases from V and 1 base from J, with 5 bases in between. The CDR3 DNA sequence: TGTGCCTGGAGTCCTAGGAACACTGAAGCTTTCTTT. Its protein product is CAWSPRNTEAFF.

With respect to this clone: The same CDR3 also results from other DNA sequences found in this sample. The chain uses TRBV19 and TRBJ2-7; 9 nucleotides match TRBD1. J was trimmed by 2 bases and V by 4 bases; bases with no gene match: 3. The length of the CDR3 is 14 residues. Per the germline V gene, CDR1 is LNHDA and CDR2 is SQIVND (reference sequence). DNA of the CDR3: TGTGCCAGTAGTAGCCGGGACAGGGCCTACGAGCAGTACTTC. Protein: CASSSRDRAYEQYF.

The rearrangement links TRBV11-2 to TRBJ2-1, with D hard to call. Germline V gene data show CDR1 as SGHAT and CDR2 as FQNNGV. The CDR3 is made up of 13 amino acids. The V and J ends lost 3 bases and 3 bases respectively, with 6 bases between them. CDR3 DNA: TGTGCCAGCAGCTTTGGATTCTACAATGAGCAGTTCTTC. It translates to CASSFGFYNEQFF.

The J gene is TRBJ2-7, the V gene TRBV10-3; D possibly uses TRBD1 or TRBD2 (5 bases each). V dropped 6 bases and J dropped 7 bases, with 13 bases sitting between them. This CDR3 is 12 amino acids long. Germline-derived CDR1 and CDR2 are ENHRY and SYGVKD. CDR3 region: CAIRSTRGEQYF. Written as DNA, the CDR3 is TGTGCCATCAGAAGTACTAGGGGTGAGCAGTACTTC.

The V and J genes are TRBV5-6 and TRBJ2-2, with D possibly called TRBD1 or TRBD2 (5 bases each). Germline V CDR1 and CDR2: SGHDT, YYEEEE. There are 13 residues in the CDR3. V was trimmed by 4 bases and J by 6 bases, leaving 10 bases between them. This chain's CDR3 is CASSELGAGELFF. DNA for the CDR3: TGTGCCAGCAGCGAACTAGGGGCCGGGGAGCTGTTTTTT. The full variable domain, completed using reference TRBV5-6 and TRBJ2-2, is DAGVTQSPTHLIKTRGQQVTLRCSPKSGHDTVSWYQQALGQGPQFIFQYYEEEERQRGNFPDRFSGHQFPNYSSELNVNALLLGDSALYLCASSELGAGELFFGEGSRLTVL.

The chain is built from TRBV29-1 and TRBJ2-7, with unresolved D. Per germline, CDR1 SQVTM and CDR2 ANQGSEA. The CDR3 length is 13 residues. Trimming took 4 bases from V and 0 from J, leaving 10 bases between them. Written as DNA, the CDR3 is TGCAGCGTTGGAGAAGCGAGCTCCTACGAGCAGTACTTC. It yields the protein CSVGEASSYEQYF.

In its sample, this clone was seen a few times. The sample holds other DNA sequences that translate to the same CDR3. V and J are TRBV30 and TRBJ1-1; a possible D gene is TRBD1 (6 bases). Germline V gene lookup returns CDR1 GTSNPN and CDR2 SVGIG (reference sequence). The V end lost 2 bases, the J end lost 5 bases, and 12 bases lay between the germline ends. The CDR3 spans 13 residues. CDR3 in DNA: TGTGCCTGGAGTCGTGGAGGGGGAACTGAAGCTTTCTTT. This sequence encodes CAWSRGGGTEAFF.

The V and J genes are TRBV5-6 and TRBJ1-2; TRBD1 might be the D (6 bases). The germline CDR1 and CDR2 sequences are SGHDT and YYEEEE. V was pared by 8 bases and J by 2 bases, with 13 bases between. This CDR3 is 13 amino acids long. The DNA of the CDR3 is TGTGCCAGTGGCCGGCAGGGGAACTATGGCTACACCTTC. Translated: CASGRQGNYGYTF.

The rearrangement uses TRBV25-1 and TRBJ2-2; 12 bases match TRBD1. This CDR3 spans 16 amino acids. The V gene's germline CDR1 is MGHDK and CDR2 SYGVNS. The V and J ends lost 4 bases and 7 bases, in that order; junction bases with no gene match: 7. The CDR3 loop is CASSVGTGGADGELFF. The CDR3 nucleotides are TGTGCCAGCAGTGTGGGGACAGGGGGCGCCGACGGGGAGCTGTTTTTT.

The chain carries TRBV2 and TRBJ1-2; perhaps TRBD1 as D (5 bases). The V end was cut by 4 bases, the J end by 7 bases, with 13 bases between. This CDR3 is built from 13 residues. In germline, CDR1 is SNHLY, CDR2 FYNNEI. The CDR3 DNA is TGTGCCAGCAGTGTTGGCAGGGCCACTGGCTACACCTTC. It yields the protein CASSVGRATGYTF.

The chain joins TRBV10-3 to TRBJ2-7, with TRBD2 identical over 10 bases. Germline CDR1 reads ENHRY; CDR2 reads SYGVKD. The CDR3 length is 14 residues. The J segment lost 3 bases and the V segment lost 7 bases, leaving 6 bases of the junction unmatched. CDR3 loop: CAINTAGGSYEQYF. CDR3 coding DNA: TGTGCCATCAATACAGCGGGAGGGAGCTACGAGCAGTACTTC.

The chain recombines TRBV13 with TRBJ2-7; tentatively, D is TRBD2 (7 bases). The CDR3 loop spans 15 amino acids. Germline CDR1 reads PRHDT; CDR2 reads FYEKMQ (reference sequence). V lost 5 bases to trimming and J lost 6 bases, with 20 bases between them. CDR3: CASSLESGGRGEQYF. DNA for the CDR3: TGTGCCAGCAGCCTGGAGTCGGGGGGCCGGGGCGAGCAGTACTTC.

V gene TRBV7-8 combines with J gene TRBJ2-3, with D perhaps TRBD2 (6 bases). The CDR3 contains 15 residues. Trimming shortened V by 4 bases and J by 7 bases, and 18 bases separated the two germline ends. The germline V gene encodes CDR1 SGHVS and CDR2 FQNEAQ. In DNA form, the CDR3 reads TGTGCCAGCAGCTCCCCGGGGAGGAAAGGAAATACGCAGTATTTT. It yields the protein CASSSPGRKGNTQYF.

The J gene is TRBJ2-7, the V gene TRBV6-5, with unresolved D. The CDR3 loop spans 15 amino acids. V gave up 8 bases and J gave up 2 bases, with 19 bases separating them. Germline V gene sequence: CDR1 MNHEY, CDR2 SVGAGI. The CDR3 nucleotides read TGTGCCAGCCGGCCAACCCCTTATCCCCCCTACGAGCAGTACTTC. It translates to CASRPTPYPPYEQYF.

The chain uses TRBV30 and TRBJ1-1; weak D call: TRBD1 (5 bases). The CDR3 runs to 14 residues. Deletions cut 4 bases from V and 7 bases from J, with 19 bases between. Germline CDR1 and CDR2: GTSNPN and SVGIG (reference sequence). The CDR3 sequence is CAWTPKLGGVEAFF. In DNA, the CDR3 is TGTGCCTGGACTCCTAAGTTGGGGGGAGTTGAAGCTTTCTTT.

The V call is TRBV7-3, the J call TRBJ2-1, with TRBD1 as a possible D gene (5 bases). Trimming cost V 1 base and J 9 bases, with 10 bases left between them. CDR3 length: 13 residues. Germline V gene lookup returns CDR1 SGHTA and CDR2 FQGTGA. This CDR3 is CASSLNVQGEQFF. CDR3 bases: TGTGCCAGCAGCTTAAATGTTCAGGGTGAGCAGTTCTTC.

The V gene is TRBV19, the J gene TRBJ2-7; no clear D gene. There are 15 residues in the CDR3. Germline CDR1 is LNHDA and CDR2 is SQIVND (reference sequence). V lost 8 bases to trimming and J lost 0 bases, with 17 bases between them. DNA of the CDR3: TGTGCCAGTCGTTACGCATCGTCTACCTCCTACGAGCAGTACTTC. This gives the protein CASRYASSTSYEQYF.

This clone was recorded only once. This chain links TRBV27 with TRBJ2-7; 11 positions match TRBD2. This CDR3 contains 14 residues. V gave up 6 bases and J gave up 5 bases; unmatched junction bases: 6. The germline V gene encodes CDR1 MNHEY and CDR2 SMNVEV (reference sequence). CDR3 region: CASRLGLAAHEQYF. CDR3 DNA: TGTGCCAGCAGGTTGGGACTAGCGGCGCACGAGCAGTACTTC.

As concerns this clone: Other DNA sequences in the same sample also yield this CDR3. The chain uses TRBV30 and TRBJ2-7, with D unresolved. This CDR3 region has 11 residues. Trimming left V 0 bases short and J 3 bases short, with 3 bases between. Germline V gene sequence: CDR1 GTSNPN, CDR2 SVGIG (reference sequence). The CDR3 bases are TGTGCCTGGAGTGTAGGCTACGAGCAGTACTTC. Translating it yields CAWSVGYEQYF.

The chain couples TRBV2 to TRBJ1-2, with a tentative D call TRBD1 (6 bases). Germline values: CDR1 SNHLY, CDR2 FYNNEI. Trimming took off 3 bases at V and 5 bases at J, with 10 bases between the two ends. The CDR3 is made up of 13 amino acids. The CDR3, as DNA: TGTGCCAGCAGTGACGGACAGAAATATGGCTACACCTTC. Translating gives CASSDGQKYGYTF.

This clone has just a few counts. This chain links TRBV5-6 with TRBJ2-2; no clear D. CDR1 SGHDT and CDR2 YYEEEE come from the germline V gene. The CDR3 runs 13 residues. V lost 4 bases and J 6 bases, leaving 10 bases between the germline ends. The CDR3 DNA is TGTGCCAGCAGCATACAAATTGCCGGGGAGCTGTTTTTT. It is translated as CASSIQIAGELFF.

The V and J genes are TRBV12-5 and TRBJ2-1; 7 nucleotides agree with TRBD2. The trim removed 2 bases at V and 7 bases at J, leaving 14 bases unmatched. Germline V CDR1 and CDR2: LGHNT, FRNRAP. CDR3 length equals 17 residues. CDR3: CASGLTPVTSENNEQFF. Written as DNA, the CDR3 is TGTGCTAGTGGTTTGACCCCCGTCACTAGCGAAAATAATGAGCAGTTCTTC.